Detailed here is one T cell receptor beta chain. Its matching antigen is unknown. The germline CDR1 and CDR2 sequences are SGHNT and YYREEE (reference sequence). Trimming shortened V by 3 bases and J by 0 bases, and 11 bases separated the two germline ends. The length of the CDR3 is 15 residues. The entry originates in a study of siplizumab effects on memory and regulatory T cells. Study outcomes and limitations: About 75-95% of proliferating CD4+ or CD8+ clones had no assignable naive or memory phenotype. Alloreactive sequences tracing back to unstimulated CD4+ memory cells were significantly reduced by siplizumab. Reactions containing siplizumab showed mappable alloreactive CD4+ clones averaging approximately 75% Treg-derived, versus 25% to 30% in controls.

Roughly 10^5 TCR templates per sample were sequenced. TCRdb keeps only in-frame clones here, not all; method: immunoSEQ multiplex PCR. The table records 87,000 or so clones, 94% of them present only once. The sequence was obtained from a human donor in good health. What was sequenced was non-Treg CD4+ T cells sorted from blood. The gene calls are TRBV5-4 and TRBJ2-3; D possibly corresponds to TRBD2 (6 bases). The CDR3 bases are TGTGCCAGCAGCTCGGGACTCTCTAGCACAGATACGCAGTATTTT. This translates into CASSSGLSSTDTQYF. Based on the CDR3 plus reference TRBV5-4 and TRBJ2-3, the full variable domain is ETGVTQSPTHLIKTRGQQVTLRCSSQSGHNTVSWYQQALGQGPQFIFQYYREEENGRGNFPPRFSGLQFPNYSSELNVNALELDDSALYLCASSSGLSSTDTQYFGPGTRLTVL.